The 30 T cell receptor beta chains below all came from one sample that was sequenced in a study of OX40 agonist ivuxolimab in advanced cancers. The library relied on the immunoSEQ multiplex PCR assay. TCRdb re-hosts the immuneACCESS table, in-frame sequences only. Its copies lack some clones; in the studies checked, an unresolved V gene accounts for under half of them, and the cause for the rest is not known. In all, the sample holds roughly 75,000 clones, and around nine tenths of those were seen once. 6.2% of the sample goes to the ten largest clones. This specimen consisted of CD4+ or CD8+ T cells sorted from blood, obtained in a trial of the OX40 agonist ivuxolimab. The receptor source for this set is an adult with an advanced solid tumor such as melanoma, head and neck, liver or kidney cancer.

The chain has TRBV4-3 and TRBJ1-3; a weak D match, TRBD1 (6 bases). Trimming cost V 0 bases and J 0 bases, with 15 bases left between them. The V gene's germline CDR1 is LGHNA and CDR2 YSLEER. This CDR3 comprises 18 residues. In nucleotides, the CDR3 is TGCGCCAGCAGCCAAGATTATAGGGGGACCTCCTCTGGAAACACCATATATTTT. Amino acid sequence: CASSQDYRGTSSGNTIYF.

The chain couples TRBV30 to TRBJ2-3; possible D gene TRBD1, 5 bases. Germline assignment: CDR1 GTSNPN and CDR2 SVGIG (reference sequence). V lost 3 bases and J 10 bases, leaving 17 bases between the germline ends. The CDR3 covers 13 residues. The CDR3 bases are TGTGCCTGGAGAGGGGTGTCCTCAGAGGCGCAGTATTTT. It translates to CAWRGVSSEAQYF.

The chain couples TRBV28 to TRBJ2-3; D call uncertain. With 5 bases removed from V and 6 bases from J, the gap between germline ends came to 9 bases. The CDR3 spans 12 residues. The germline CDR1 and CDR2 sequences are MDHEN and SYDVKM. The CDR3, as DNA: TGTGCCAGCAGTCAATACTCTGATACGCAGTATTTT. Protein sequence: CASSQYSDTQYF.

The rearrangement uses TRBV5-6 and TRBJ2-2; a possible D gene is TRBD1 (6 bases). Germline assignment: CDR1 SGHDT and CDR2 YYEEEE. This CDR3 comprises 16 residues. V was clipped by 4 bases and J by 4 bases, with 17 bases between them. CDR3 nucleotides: TGTGCCAGCAGCCGCGGACAGTCTAAACTCACCGGGGAGCTGTTTTTT. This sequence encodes CASSRGQSKLTGELFF.

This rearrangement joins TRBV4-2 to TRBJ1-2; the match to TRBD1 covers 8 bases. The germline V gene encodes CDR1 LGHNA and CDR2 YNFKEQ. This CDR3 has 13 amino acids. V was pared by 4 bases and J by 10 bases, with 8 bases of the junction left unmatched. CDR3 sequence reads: CASSPQAQGDYTF. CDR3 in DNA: TGTGCCAGCAGCCCCCAGGCACAGGGGGACTACACCTTC.

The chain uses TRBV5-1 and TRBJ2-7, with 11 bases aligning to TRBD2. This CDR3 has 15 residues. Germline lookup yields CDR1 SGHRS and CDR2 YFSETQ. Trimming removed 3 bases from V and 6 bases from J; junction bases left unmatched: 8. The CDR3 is CASSSLLAGEGEQYF. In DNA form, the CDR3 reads TGCGCCAGCAGCTCTCTACTAGCGGGAGAGGGCGAGCAGTACTTC.

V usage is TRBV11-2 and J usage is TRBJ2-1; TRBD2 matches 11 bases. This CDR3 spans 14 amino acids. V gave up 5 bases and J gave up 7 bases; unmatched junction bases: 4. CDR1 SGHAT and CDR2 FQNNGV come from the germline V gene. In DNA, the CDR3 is TGTGCCAGCAGCAGCCTAGCGGGGGGTAATGAGCAGTTCTTC. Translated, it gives CASSSLAGGNEQFF.

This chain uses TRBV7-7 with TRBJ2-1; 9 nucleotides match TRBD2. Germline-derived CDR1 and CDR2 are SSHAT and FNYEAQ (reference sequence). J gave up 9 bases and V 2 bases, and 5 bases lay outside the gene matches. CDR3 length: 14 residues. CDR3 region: CASSLLAGSREQFF. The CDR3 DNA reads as TGTGCCAGCAGCTTACTAGCGGGAAGTCGTGAGCAGTTCTTC.

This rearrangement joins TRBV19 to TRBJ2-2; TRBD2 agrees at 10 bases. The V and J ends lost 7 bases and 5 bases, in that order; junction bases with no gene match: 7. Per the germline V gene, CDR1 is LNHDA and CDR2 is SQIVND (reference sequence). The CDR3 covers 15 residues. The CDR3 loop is CASTPSGSWTGELFF. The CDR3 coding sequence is TGTGCCAGTACCCCTAGCGGGAGTTGGACCGGGGAGCTGTTTTTT.

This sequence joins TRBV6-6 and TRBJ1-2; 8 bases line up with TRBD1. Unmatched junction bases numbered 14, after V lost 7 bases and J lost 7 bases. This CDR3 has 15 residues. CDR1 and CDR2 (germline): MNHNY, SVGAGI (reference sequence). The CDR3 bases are TGTGCCAGCAATCCCGGCGGACAGGGCGGACGTGGCTACACCTTC. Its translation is CASNPGGQGGRGYTF.

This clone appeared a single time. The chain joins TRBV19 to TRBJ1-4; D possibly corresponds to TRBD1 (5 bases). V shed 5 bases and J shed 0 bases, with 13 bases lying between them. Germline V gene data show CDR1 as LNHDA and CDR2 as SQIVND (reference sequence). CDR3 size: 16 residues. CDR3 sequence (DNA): TGTGCCAGTAGTCTTGTGACAGCTGCAACTAATGAAAAACTGTTTTTT. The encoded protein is CASSLVTAATNEKLFF.

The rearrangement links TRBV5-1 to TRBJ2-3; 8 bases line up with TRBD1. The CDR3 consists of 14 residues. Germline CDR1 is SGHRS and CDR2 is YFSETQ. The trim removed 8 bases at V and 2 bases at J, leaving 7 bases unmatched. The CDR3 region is CASSGGQDTDTQYF. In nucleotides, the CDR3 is TGCGCCAGTTCCGGGGGACAGGACACAGATACGCAGTATTTT. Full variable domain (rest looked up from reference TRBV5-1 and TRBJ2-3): KAGVTQTPRYLIKTRGQQVTLSCSPISGHRSVSWYQQTPGQGLQFLFEYFSETQRNKGNFPGRFSGRQFSNSRSEMNVSTLELGDSALYLCASSGGQDTDTQYFGPGTRLTVL.

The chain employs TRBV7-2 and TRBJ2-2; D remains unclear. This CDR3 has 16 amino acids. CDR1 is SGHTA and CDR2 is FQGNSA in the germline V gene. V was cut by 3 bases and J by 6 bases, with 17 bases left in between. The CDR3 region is CASSFIIIGMPGELFF. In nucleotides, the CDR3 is TGTGCCAGCAGCTTTATAATAATTGGGATGCCCGGGGAGCTGTTTTTT.

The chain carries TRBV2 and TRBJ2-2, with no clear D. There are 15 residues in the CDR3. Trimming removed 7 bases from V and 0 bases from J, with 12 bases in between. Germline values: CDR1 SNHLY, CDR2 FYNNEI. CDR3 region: CASTSVSSNTGELFF. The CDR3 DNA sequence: TGTGCCAGCACCAGCGTTTCATCGAACACCGGGGAGCTGTTTTTT.

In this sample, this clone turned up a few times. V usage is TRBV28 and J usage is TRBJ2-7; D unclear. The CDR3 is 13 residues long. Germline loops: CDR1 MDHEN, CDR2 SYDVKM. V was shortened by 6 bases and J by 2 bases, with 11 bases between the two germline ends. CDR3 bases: TGTGCCAGCAGCCCTACACAGCCCTACGAGCAGTACTTC. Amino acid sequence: CASSPTQPYEQYF.

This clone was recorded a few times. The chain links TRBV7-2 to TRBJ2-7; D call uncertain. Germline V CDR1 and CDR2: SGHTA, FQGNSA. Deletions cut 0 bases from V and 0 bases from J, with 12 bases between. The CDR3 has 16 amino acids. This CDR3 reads CASSLASGRSSYEQYF. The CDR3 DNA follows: TGTGCCAGCAGCTTAGCGAGTGGCAGAAGCTCCTACGAGCAGTACTTC.

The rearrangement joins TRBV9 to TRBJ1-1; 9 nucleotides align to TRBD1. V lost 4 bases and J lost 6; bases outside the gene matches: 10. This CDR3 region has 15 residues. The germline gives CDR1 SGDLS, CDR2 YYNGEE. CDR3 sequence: CASSPVDRGGSEAFF. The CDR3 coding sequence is TGTGCCAGCAGCCCCGTGGACAGGGGAGGTTCTGAAGCTTTCTTT.

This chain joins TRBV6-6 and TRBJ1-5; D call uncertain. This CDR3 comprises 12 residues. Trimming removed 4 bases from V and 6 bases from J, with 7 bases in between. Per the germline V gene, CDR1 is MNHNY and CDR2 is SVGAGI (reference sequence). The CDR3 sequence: CASSSPGQPQHF. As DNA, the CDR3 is TGTGCCAGCAGTTCCCCCGGTCAGCCCCAGCATTTT.

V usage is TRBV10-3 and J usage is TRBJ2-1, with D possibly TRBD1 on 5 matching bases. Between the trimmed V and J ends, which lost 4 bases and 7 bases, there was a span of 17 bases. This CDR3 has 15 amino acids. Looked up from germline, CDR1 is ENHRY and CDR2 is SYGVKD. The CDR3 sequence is CAISAARQGENEQFF. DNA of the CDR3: TGTGCCATCAGTGCCGCCCGCCAGGGTGAGAATGAGCAGTTCTTC.

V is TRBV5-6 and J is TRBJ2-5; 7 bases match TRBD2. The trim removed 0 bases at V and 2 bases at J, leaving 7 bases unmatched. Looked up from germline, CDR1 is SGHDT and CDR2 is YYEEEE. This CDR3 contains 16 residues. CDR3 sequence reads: CASSLGLAVPQETQYF. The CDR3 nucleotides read TGTGCCAGCAGCTTGGGGCTAGCGGTACCGCAAGAGACCCAGTACTTC.

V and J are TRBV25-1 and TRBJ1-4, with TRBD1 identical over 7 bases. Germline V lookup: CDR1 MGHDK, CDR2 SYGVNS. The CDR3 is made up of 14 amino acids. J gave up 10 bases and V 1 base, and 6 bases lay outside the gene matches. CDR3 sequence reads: CASSELDREGKLFF. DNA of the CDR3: TGTGCCAGCAGTGAATTAGACAGGGAGGGAAAACTGTTTTTT.

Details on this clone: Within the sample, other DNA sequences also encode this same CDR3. The DNA for the CDR3 is TGTGCCAGCAGCTCCGTCCCAGGGCACTACGAGCAGTACTTC. Translated, it gives CASSSVPGHYEQYF. This chain connects TRBV7-9 to TRBJ2-7, with a possible D match to TRBD1 (5 bases). Looked up from germline, CDR1 is SEHNR and CDR2 is FQNEAQ (reference sequence). The V and J ends lost 4 bases and 3 bases respectively, with 13 bases between them. The CDR3 is 14 residues long.

The CDR3 DNA sequence: TGTGCCAGCAGTTACCGGCAGGGGGCATTCACTGAAGCTTTCTTT. This gives the protein CASSYRQGAFTEAFF. The chain couples TRBV5-5 to TRBJ1-1, with 8 bases matching TRBD1. Trimming at V came to 5 bases and at J to 4 bases, leaving 10 bases not matched to a gene. Germline loops: CDR1 SGHKS, CDR2 YYEKEE (reference sequence). This CDR3 spans 15 amino acids.

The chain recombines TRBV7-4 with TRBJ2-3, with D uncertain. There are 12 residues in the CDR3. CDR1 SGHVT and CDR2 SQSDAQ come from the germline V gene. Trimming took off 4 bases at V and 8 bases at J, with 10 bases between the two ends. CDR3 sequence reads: CASSSPPSTQYF. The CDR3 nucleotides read TGTGCCAGCAGCTCCCCCCCTAGTACGCAGTATTTT.

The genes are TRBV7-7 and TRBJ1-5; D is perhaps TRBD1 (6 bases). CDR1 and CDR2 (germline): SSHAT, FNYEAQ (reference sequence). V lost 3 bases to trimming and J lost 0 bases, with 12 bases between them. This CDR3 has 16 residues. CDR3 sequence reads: CASSFGTKHSNQPQHF. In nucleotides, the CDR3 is TGTGCCAGCAGCTTCGGGACAAAACATAGCAATCAGCCCCAGCATTTT.

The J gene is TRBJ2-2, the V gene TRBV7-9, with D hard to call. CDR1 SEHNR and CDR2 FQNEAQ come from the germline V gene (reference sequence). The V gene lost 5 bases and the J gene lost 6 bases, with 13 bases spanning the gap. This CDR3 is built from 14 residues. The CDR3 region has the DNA TGTGCCAGCAGCGCCCCCCGGGTGGCCGGGGAGCTGTTTTTT. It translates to CASSAPRVAGELFF.

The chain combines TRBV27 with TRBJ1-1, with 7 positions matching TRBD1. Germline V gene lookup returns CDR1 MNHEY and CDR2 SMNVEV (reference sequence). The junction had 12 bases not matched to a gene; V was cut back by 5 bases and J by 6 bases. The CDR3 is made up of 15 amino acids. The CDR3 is CASSPTGAASPEAFF. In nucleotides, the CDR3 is TGTGCCAGCAGTCCCACAGGGGCCGCCAGTCCTGAAGCTTTCTTT.

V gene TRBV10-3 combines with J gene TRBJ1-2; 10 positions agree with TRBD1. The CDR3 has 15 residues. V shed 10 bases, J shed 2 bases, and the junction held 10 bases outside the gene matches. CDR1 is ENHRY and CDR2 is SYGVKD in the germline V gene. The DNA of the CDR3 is TGTGCCACATCCGGGACAGGGGTCGGCAACTATGGCTACACCTTC. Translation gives CATSGTGVGNYGYTF.

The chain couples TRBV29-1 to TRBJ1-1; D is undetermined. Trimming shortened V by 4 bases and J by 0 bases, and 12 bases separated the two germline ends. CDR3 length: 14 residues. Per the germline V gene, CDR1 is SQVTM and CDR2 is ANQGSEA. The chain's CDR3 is CSVGLGAVNTEAFF. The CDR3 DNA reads TGCAGCGTTGGGCTAGGCGCAGTGAACACTGAAGCTTTCTTT.

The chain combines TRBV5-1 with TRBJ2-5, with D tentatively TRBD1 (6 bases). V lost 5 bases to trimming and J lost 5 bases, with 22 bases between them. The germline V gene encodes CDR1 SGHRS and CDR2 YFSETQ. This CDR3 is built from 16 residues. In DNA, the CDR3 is TGCGCCAGCAGTCCTCAGGGGTTTGTCGATAGGGAGACCCAGTACTTC. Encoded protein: CASSPQGFVDRETQYF. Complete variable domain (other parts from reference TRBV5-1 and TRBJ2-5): KAGVTQTPRYLIKTRGQQVTLSCSPISGHRSVSWYQQTPGQGLQFLFEYFSETQRNKGNFPGRFSGRQFSNSRSEMNVSTLELGDSALYLCASSPQGFVDRETQYFGPGTRLLVL.